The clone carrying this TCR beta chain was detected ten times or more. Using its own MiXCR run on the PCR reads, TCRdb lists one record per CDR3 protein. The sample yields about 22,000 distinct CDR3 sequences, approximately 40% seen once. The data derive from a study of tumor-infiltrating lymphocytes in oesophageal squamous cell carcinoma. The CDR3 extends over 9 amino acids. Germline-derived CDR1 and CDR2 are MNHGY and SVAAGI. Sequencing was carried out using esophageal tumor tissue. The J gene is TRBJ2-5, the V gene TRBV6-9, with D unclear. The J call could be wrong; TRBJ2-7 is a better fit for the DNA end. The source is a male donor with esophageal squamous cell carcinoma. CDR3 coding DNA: TGTGCCAGCACCCTCGAGCAGTACTTC. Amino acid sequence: CASTLEQYF.